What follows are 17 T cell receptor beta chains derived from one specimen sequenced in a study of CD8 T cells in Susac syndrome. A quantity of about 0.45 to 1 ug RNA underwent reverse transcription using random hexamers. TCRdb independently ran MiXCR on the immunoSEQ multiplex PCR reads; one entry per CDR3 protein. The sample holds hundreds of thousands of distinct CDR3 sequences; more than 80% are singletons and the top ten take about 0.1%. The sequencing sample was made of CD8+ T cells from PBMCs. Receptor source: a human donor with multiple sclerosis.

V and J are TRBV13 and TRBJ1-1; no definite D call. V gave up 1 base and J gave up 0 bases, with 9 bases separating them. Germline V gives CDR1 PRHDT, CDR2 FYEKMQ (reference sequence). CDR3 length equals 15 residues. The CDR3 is CASSLEETLNTEAFF. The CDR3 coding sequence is TGTGCCAGCAGCTTAGAGGAGACACTGAACACTGAAGCTTTCTTT.

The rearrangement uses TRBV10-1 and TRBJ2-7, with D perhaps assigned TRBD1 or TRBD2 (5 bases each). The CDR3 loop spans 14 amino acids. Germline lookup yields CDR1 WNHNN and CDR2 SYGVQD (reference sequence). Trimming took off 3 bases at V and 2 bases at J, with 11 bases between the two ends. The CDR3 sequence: CASSDPRDPYEQYF. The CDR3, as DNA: TGCGCCAGCAGTGATCCCAGGGACCCCTACGAGCAGTACTTC.

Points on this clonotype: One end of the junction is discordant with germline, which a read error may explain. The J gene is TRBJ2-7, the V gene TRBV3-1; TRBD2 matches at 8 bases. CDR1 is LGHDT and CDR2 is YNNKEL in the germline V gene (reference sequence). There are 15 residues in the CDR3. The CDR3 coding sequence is TGTGCCAGCAGCCAAAGAGCGGGGGAGGTCTGGGAGCACTACTTC. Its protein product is CASSQRAGEVWEHYF.

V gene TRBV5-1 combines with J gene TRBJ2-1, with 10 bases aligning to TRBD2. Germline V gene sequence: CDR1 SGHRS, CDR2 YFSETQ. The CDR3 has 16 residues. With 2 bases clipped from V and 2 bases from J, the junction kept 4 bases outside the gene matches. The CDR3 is CASSFALAGAYNEQFF. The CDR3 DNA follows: TGCGCCAGCAGCTTTGCCCTAGCGGGGGCCTACAATGAGCAGTTCTTC.

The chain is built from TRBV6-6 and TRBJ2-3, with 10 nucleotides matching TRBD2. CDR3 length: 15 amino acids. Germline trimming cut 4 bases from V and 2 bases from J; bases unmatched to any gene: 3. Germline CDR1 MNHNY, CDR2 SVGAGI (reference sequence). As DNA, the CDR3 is TGTGCCAGCAGTTGGACTAGCGGATTCACAGATACGCAGTATTTT. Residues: CASSWTSGFTDTQYF.

CDR3 in amino acids: CASSLAGINTGELFF. The CDR3 DNA reads TGTGCCAGCAGCTTAGCGGGGATAAACACCGGGGAGCTGTTTTTT. The chain uses TRBV7-9 and TRBJ2-2; D unclear. This CDR3 spans 15 amino acids. Germline-derived CDR1 and CDR2 are SEHNR and FQNEAQ (reference sequence). Trimming pared 0 bases from V and 2 bases from J, leaving 7 bases between.

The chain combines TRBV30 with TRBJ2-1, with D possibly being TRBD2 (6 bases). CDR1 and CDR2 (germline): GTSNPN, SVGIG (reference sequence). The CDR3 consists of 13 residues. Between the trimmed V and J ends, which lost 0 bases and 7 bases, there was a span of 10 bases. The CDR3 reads CAWSVLAENEQFF. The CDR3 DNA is TGTGCCTGGAGTGTACTAGCAGAAAATGAGCAGTTCTTC.

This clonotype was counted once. CDR3 amino acids: CAISVQGGYEQYF. Written as DNA, the CDR3 is TGTGCCATCAGTGTACAGGGGGGCTACGAGCAGTACTTC. The V and J genes are TRBV10-3 and TRBJ2-7; TRBD1 matches 8 bases. The CDR3 runs 13 residues. CDR1 and CDR2 from the germline V gene are ENHRY and SYGVKD. Losses at the gene ends were 4 bases for V and 3 bases for J; bases not matched to a gene: 2.

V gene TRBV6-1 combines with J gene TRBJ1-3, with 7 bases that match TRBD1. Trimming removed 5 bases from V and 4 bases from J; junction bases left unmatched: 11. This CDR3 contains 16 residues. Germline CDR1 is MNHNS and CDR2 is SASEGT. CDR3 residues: CASSPHLTGTGNTIYF. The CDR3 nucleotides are TGTGCCAGCAGTCCCCACTTGACAGGGACCGGAAACACCATATATTTT.

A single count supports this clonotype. The DNA for the CDR3 is TGTGCCAGCAGTAGGACCGGGACAGAGAACTACGAGCAGTACTTC. Protein: CASSRTGTENYEQYF. This chain connects TRBV6-1 to TRBJ2-7; TRBD1 aligns across 7 bases. Per the germline V gene, CDR1 is MNHNS and CDR2 is SASEGT. Trimming removed 5 bases from V and 3 bases from J; junction bases left unmatched: 10. This CDR3 region has 15 residues.

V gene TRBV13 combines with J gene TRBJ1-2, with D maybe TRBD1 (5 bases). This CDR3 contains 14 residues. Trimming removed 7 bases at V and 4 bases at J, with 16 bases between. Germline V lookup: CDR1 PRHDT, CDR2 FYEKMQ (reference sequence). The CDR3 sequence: CASTPRGSGYGYTF. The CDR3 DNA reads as TGTGCCAGCACTCCACGGGGGTCGGGCTATGGCTACACCTTC. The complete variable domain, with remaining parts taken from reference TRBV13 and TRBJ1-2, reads AAGVIQSPRHLIKEKRETATLKCYPIPRHDTVYWYQQGPGQDPQFLISFYEKMQSDKGSIPDRFSAQQFSDYHSELNMSSLELGDSALYFCASTPRGSGYGYTFGSGTRLTVV.

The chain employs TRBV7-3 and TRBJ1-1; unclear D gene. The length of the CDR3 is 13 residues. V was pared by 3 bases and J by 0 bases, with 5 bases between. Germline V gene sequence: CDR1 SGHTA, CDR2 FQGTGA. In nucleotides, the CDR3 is TGTGCCAGCAGCTTTGTCCTGAACACTGAAGCTTTCTTT. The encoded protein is CASSFVLNTEAFF.

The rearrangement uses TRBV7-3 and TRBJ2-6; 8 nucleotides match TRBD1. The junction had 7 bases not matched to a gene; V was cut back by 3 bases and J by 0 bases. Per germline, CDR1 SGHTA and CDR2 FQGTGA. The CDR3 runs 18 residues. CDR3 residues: CASSFTGTGFSGANVLTF. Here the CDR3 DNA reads TGTGCCAGCAGCTTCACCGGGACAGGTTTCTCTGGGGCCAACGTCCTGACTTTC.

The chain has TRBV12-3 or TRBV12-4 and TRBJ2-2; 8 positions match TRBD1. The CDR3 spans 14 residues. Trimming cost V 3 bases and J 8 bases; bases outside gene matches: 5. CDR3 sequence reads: CASSFRGLSGELFF. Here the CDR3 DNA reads TGTGCCAGCAGTTTCAGGGGGCTTTCTGGGGAGCTGTTTTTT.

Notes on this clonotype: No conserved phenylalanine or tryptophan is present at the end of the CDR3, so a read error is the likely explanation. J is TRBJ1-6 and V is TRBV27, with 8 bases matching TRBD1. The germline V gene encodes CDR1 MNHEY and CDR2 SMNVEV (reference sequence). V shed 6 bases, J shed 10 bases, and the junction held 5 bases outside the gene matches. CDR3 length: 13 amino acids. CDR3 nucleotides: TGTGCCAGCAGCTGGACAGGGAGCTCACCCCTCCACATT. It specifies CASSWTGSSPLHI.

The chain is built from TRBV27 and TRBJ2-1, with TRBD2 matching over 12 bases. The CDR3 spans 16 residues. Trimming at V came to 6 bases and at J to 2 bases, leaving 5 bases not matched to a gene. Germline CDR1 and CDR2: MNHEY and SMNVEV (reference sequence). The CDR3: CASRSRTSGAYNEQFF. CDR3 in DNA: TGTGCCAGCAGATCCAGGACTAGCGGGGCCTACAATGAGCAGTTCTTC.

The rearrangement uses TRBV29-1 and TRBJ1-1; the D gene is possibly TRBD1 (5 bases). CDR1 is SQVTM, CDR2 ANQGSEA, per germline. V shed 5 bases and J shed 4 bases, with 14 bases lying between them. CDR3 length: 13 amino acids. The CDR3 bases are TGCAGCGTTTACCCCGGGGGTGGCACTGAAGCTTTCTTT. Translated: CSVYPGGGTEAFF.